Below are 27 T cell receptor beta chains sequenced from a single sample in a study of cytomegalovirus exposure and HLA in healthy donors. The PCR ran on 60 Vbeta and 13 Jbeta primers. The protocol was immunoSEQ multiplex PCR, while the TCRdb copy is restricted to in-frame clones and leaves out a portion. The table records around 100,000 clones, under 85% of them present only once. Sequenced sample: PBMCs. The receptors originated from a man in his forties in good health and CMV-seronegative.

This chain links TRBV19 with TRBJ2-1; 7 nucleotides match TRBD1. Germline CDR1 reads LNHDA; CDR2 reads SQIVND (reference sequence). V lost 4 bases and J lost 2; bases outside the gene matches: 8. The CDR3 spans 16 residues. Written as DNA, the CDR3 is TGTGCCAGTAGTAGTGGGCGACAGGGCGCCTACAATGAGCAGTTCTTC. Protein sequence: CASSSGRQGAYNEQFF.

This chain connects TRBV5-1 to TRBJ2-1; 7 bases line up with TRBD2. Germline CDR1 SGHRS, CDR2 YFSETQ. The length of the CDR3 is 16 residues. V dropped 4 bases and J dropped 6; count of bases not matched to a gene: 13. The CDR3 region has the DNA TGCGCCAGCAGCCTCCTGGGCGGGGGAAGGTTCAATGAGCAGTTCTTC. Amino acids: CASSLLGGGRFNEQFF.

The chain recombines TRBV30 with TRBJ1-2, with D perhaps TRBD1 (5 bases). V shed 0 bases and J shed 4 bases, with 12 bases lying between them. Germline CDR1 reads GTSNPN; CDR2 reads SVGIG (reference sequence). CDR3 length: 14 amino acids. The CDR3 region has the DNA TGTGCCTGGAGTGTAGACAGATCCTTCTATGGCTACACCTTC. Encoded protein: CAWSVDRSFYGYTF. The variable domain in full, with the rest retrieved from reference TRBV30 and TRBJ1-2, is SQTIHQWPATLVQPVGSPLSLECTVEGTSNPNLYWYRQAAGRGLQLLFYSVGIGQISSEVPQNLSASRPQDRQFILSSKKLLLSDSGFYLCAWSVDRSFYGYTFGSGTRLTVV.

V usage is TRBV7-9 and J usage is TRBJ1-2, with D possibly matching TRBD1 (6 bases). Looked up from germline, CDR1 is SEHNR and CDR2 is FQNEAQ (reference sequence). There are 14 residues in the CDR3. V lost 4 bases and J 2 bases, leaving 11 bases between the germline ends. The CDR3 reads CASSSRGGNYGYTF. The CDR3 region has the DNA TGTGCCAGCAGCTCGAGGGGGGGAAACTATGGCTACACCTTC.

The CDR3 DNA is TGTGCCAGTAGTATATCTCACCAAGAGACCCAGTACTTC. As protein: CASSISHQETQYF. J is TRBJ2-5 and V is TRBV19; the D is unclear. The germline V gene has CDR1 LNHDA and CDR2 SQIVND (reference sequence). The CDR3 runs 13 residues. V lost 2 bases and J 0 bases, leaving 4 bases between the germline ends.

The genes are TRBV6-5 and TRBJ2-3, with TRBD1 matching 10 bases. The CDR3 totals 15 residues. From germline, CDR1 is MNHEY and CDR2 SVGAGI. The V gene end was trimmed by 5 bases and the J gene end by 1 base; junction bases not matched to a gene: 3. The CDR3 reads CASSRQGAGTDTQYF. DNA for the CDR3: TGTGCCAGCAGTCGACAGGGGGCAGGCACAGATACGCAGTATTTT.

This chain connects TRBV5-5 to TRBJ1-2, with TRBD1 matching over 7 bases. The germline V gene has CDR1 SGHKS and CDR2 YYEKEE (reference sequence). This CDR3 spans 14 amino acids. The ends lost 1 base at V and 6 bases at J; junction bases unmatched: 6. The CDR3 DNA is TGTGCCAGCAGCTTGTTGACAGGGCAAAATGGCTACACCTTC. It yields the protein CASSLLTGQNGYTF.

V gene TRBV4-2 combines with J gene TRBJ2-3; 15 nucleotides match TRBD2. The CDR3 length is 18 residues. V lost 3 bases to trimming and J lost 2 bases; unmatched junction nucleotides: 6. The germline gives CDR1 LGHNA, CDR2 YNFKEQ. This CDR3 reads CASSQGLAGGHFTDTQYF. In nucleotides, the CDR3 is TGTGCCAGCAGCCAGGGACTAGCGGGGGGACATTTCACAGATACGCAGTATTTT.

DNA for the CDR3: TGTGCCAGCTACAGAGCGGGAAGGGGAGATACGCAGTATTTT. Translated, it gives CASYRAGRGDTQYF. The V call is TRBV2, the J call TRBJ2-3, with TRBD2 matching over 7 bases. Germline V gene sequence: CDR1 SNHLY, CDR2 FYNNEI. The CDR3 is 14 amino acids. J lost 5 bases, V lost 8 bases, and 10 bases had no gene match.

This chain links TRBV29-1 with TRBJ1-2, with D possibly being TRBD1 (6 bases). The germline V and J ends were trimmed by 5 bases and 4 bases, with 8 bases remaining between them. Germline CDR1 reads SQVTM; CDR2 reads ANQGSEA. The CDR3 length is 11 residues. CDR3 sequence (DNA): TGCAGCGTTACAGGGACCTATGGCTACACCTTC. This encodes CSVTGTYGYTF.

The chain links TRBV19 to TRBJ1-1; 10 nucleotides agree with TRBD1. This CDR3 has 18 amino acids. Germline CDR1 LNHDA, CDR2 SQIVND (reference sequence). Unmatched junction bases numbered 14, after V lost 3 bases and J lost 4 bases. CDR3 loop: CASSMTGYRDRGGTEAFF. The CDR3 DNA reads as TGTGCCAGTAGTATGACCGGTTACCGGGACAGGGGAGGCACTGAAGCTTTCTTT.

This clone has a handful of counts. The chain couples TRBV19 to TRBJ2-7; 10 nucleotides line up with TRBD2. This CDR3 spans 15 amino acids. V dropped 1 base and J dropped 2; count of bases not matched to a gene: 2. Germline V lookup: CDR1 LNHDA, CDR2 SQIVND (reference sequence). Here the CDR3 reads CASSIGLAGTYEQYF. The CDR3 nucleotides are TGTGCCAGTAGTATAGGACTAGCGGGCACCTACGAGCAGTACTTC.

This chain links TRBV19 with TRBJ1-1; D is undetermined. The germline CDR1 and CDR2 sequences are LNHDA and SQIVND (reference sequence). V lost 2 bases to trimming and J lost 0 bases, with 13 bases between them. The length of the CDR3 is 16 residues. The CDR3 bases are TGTGCCAGTAGTATAAACGTCGGGAATCTGAACACTGAAGCTTTCTTT. Protein: CASSINVGNLNTEAFF.

The V gene is TRBV10-3, the J gene TRBJ2-7, with no clear D. With 3 bases removed from V and 4 bases from J, the gap between germline ends came to 7 bases. The germline CDR1 and CDR2 sequences are ENHRY and SYGVKD. The CDR3 runs to 12 residues. CDR3 amino acids: CAISEREYEQYF. The CDR3 coding sequence is TGTGCCATCAGTGAACGCGAATACGAGCAGTACTTC.

The chain has TRBV5-4 and TRBJ1-1, with D unresolved. V was pared by 4 bases and J by 0 bases, with 13 bases between. CDR1 and CDR2 from the germline V gene are SGHNT and YYREEE (reference sequence). The CDR3 has 15 residues. CDR3 nucleotide sequence: TGTGCCAGCAGCGCCCGCGGGAGGTTGAACACTGAAGCTTTCTTT. This translates into CASSARGRLNTEAFF.

V usage is TRBV2 and J usage is TRBJ2-7; D might be TRBD2 (7 bases). Germline CDR1 reads SNHLY; CDR2 reads FYNNEI. V lost 4 bases to trimming and J lost 2 bases, with 15 bases between them. The CDR3 has 15 amino acids. Here the CDR3 DNA reads TGTGCCAGCAGTGTGGGTGCGGGGGCGGCCTACGAGCAGTACGTC. Translated: CASSVGAGAAYEQYV.

This clone was observed a few times. The CDR3 is CASSIVLQGLGNTIYF. CDR3 DNA: TGTGCCAGTAGTATAGTTTTACAGGGGCTCGGAAACACCATATATTTT. The chain has TRBV19 and TRBJ1-3; 7 positions match TRBD1. CDR1 is LNHDA and CDR2 is SQIVND in the germline V gene (reference sequence). This CDR3 comprises 16 residues. J gave up 4 bases and V 1 base, and 7 bases lay outside the gene matches. Looking up the rest from reference TRBV19 and TRBJ1-3 gives the full variable domain: DGGITQSPKYLFRKEGQNVTLSCEQNLNHDAMYWYRQDPGQGLRLIYYSQIVNDFQKGDIAEGYSVSREKKESFPLTVTSAQKNPTAFYLCASSIVLQGLGNTIYFGEGSWLTVV.

The chain combines TRBV27 with TRBJ2-6, with D maybe TRBD1 (6 bases). Trimming shortened V by 5 bases and J by 2 bases, and 31 bases separated the two germline ends. The CDR3 contains 22 residues. Germline V gene lookup returns CDR1 MNHEY and CDR2 SMNVEV (reference sequence). CDR3 residues: CASSPMGVTGSLKRTGANVLTF. The CDR3, as DNA: TGTGCCAGCAGTCCCATGGGGGTGACAGGTTCCTTGAAACGGACTGGGGCCAACGTCCTGACTTTC.

V gene TRBV11-2 combines with J gene TRBJ1-1; tentative D call: TRBD1 (5 bases). V lost 2 bases, J lost 1 base, and 5 bases lay in between. From germline, CDR1 is SGHAT and CDR2 FQNNGV. The CDR3 runs to 13 residues. The CDR3 bases are TGTGCCAGCAGCTTACAGGGGAACACTGAAGCTTTCTTT. Translating gives CASSLQGNTEAFF.

The chain recombines TRBV9 with TRBJ2-7; D is uncertain. With 0 bases removed from V and 1 base from J, the gap between germline ends came to 5 bases. This CDR3 spans 13 amino acids. Germline-derived CDR1 and CDR2 are SGDLS and YYNGEE. The CDR3 DNA reads as TGTGCCAGCAGCGTAGGGCTTTCCTACGAGCAGTACTTC. As protein: CASSVGLSYEQYF.

The V gene is TRBV2, the J gene TRBJ1-2; weak D call: TRBD1 (5 bases). CDR1 is SNHLY, CDR2 FYNNEI, per germline. V was clipped by 2 bases and J by 7 bases, with 11 bases between them. This CDR3 is built from 13 residues. The CDR3 DNA reads TGTGCCAGCAGTGAACGGGACTCGGGTGGCTACACCTTC. Translating it yields CASSERDSGGYTF.

A word on this clone: Compared with germline, one end of the junction differs, possibly owing to a read error. The chain carries TRBV7-9 and TRBJ2-3, with 7 bases that match TRBD1. The CDR3 is 14 amino acids. CDR1 is SEHNR and CDR2 is FQNEAQ in the germline V gene (reference sequence). The DNA of the CDR3 is TGTTCCAGCAGCTTAGACAGGGCCACAGATACGCAGTATTTT. It specifies CSSSLDRATDTQYF.

This chain joins TRBV11-2 and TRBJ2-1; TRBD1 matches at 9 bases. The ends lost 4 bases at V and 5 bases at J; junction bases unmatched: 9. The CDR3 spans 16 residues. From germline, CDR1 is SGHAT and CDR2 FQNNGV. The CDR3 here is CASSSSGTGLNNEQFF. CDR3 coding DNA: TGTGCCAGCAGCTCGAGCGGGACAGGGTTAAACAATGAGCAGTTCTTC.

V and J are TRBV12-5 and TRBJ1-1; 12 bases are a match to TRBD1. V was pared by 2 bases and J by 4 bases, with 2 bases of the junction left unmatched. There are 15 residues in the CDR3. Germline CDR1 is LGHNT and CDR2 is FRNRAP. The CDR3 DNA follows: TGTGCTAGTGGTTTGTGGGGACAGGGGGCCACTGAAGCTTTCTTT. Protein: CASGLWGQGATEAFF.

V gene TRBV4-1 combines with J gene TRBJ2-4, with TRBD1 matching 7 bases. Germline assignment: CDR1 MGHRA and CDR2 YSYEKL. The V segment lost 2 bases and the J segment 3 bases; nucleotides outside the gene matches: 4. This CDR3 comprises 15 residues. The CDR3 bases are TGCGCCAGCAGCCAATCCCGGGACAGCAAAAACATTCAGTACTTC. Protein product: CASSQSRDSKNIQYF.

This clone was found a few times. The CDR3 nucleotides read TGTGCCAGCAGCTTACGGCAGGGTATGGAAGAGACCCAGTACTTC. Amino acids: CASSLRQGMEETQYF. This chain joins TRBV13 and TRBJ2-5; tentative D call: TRBD1 (5 bases). Germline V gene lookup returns CDR1 PRHDT and CDR2 FYEKMQ (reference sequence). The CDR3 loop spans 15 amino acids. The ends were cut back, 2 bases at V and 3 bases at J, with 13 bases in the middle.

The chain combines TRBV10-1 with TRBJ1-1; 10 nucleotides line up with TRBD1. The CDR3 is 18 residues long. Germline V gives CDR1 WNHNN, CDR2 SYGVQD (reference sequence). Germline trimming cut 0 bases from V and 0 bases from J; bases unmatched to any gene: 7. CDR3 in DNA: TGCGCCAGCAGTGAGTCAGGGACAGGGGTTTCAATGAACACTGAAGCTTTCTTT. Its translation is CASSESGTGVSMNTEAFF.